This record concerns one T cell receptor (beta chain) sequence. This clone was picked up many times. Its binding antigen is unknown. There are no base qualities to consult, and no much larger clone falls within one base. Before undergoing thyroid surgery, none of the patients had been given any kind of treatment. The study retrospectively analysed patient clinical samples collected from the early 2010s to the late 2010s using T-cell receptor beta sequencing. These data come from a study of metastatic and nonmetastatic thyroid tumors (dated by TCRdb to 2019 to 2021). General notes on the study: The researchers compared repertoires between peripheral blood samples and tumor or nodule tissue samples from patients with malignant or benign thyroid disease. The investigation overall reported the following: In both blood and tumor samples, TCR beta diversity was reported to be significantly higher in malignant tumors than in benign nodules.

The library was generated by PCR. Instrument used: Illumina HiSeq 4000. High-throughput sequencing was used to profile the TCR beta-chain CDR3 region of each patient. Processing in the source paper ran as follows. The researchers built a classifier to tell apart papillary thyroid cancer patients with distant metastasis, based on CDR3 differences among clinicopathological groups. The Shannon index was used to measure repertoire diversity, and the Morisita-Horn index was used to measure how similar tumor and blood repertoires were. The public reads were quality trimmed at Q25 with fastp and then assembled into clones with MiXCR by TCRdb, keeping productive beta chains. TCRdb's processing, not the authors', yielded these V and J calls. Across this sample there are approximately 90,000 clones, with 8% to 9.5% seen only once. Around 8.8% of the sample goes to the ten largest clones. The CDR3 holds 14 amino acids from the cysteine to the phenylalanine. Only the CDR3 DNA stays, 42 bases, in frame from base 1. Compared with germline, V lacks 2 bases and J lacks 4 bases; bases without a gene match: 3. CDR1 and CDR2 (DFQATT, SNEGSKA) derive from the germline V gene (reference sequence).

The clonotype comes from a female donor with papillary thyroid cancer or a benign thyroid nodule (not recorded which). Some clones in this sample may be carry-over from other donors' samples. Sequenced input: blood. The chain is encoded by TRBV20-1 joined to TRBJ2-3, with 10 junctional bases fitting TRBD2. The DNA sequence is given as TGCAGTGCTAGATCTCTAGCGGGAGCAGATACGCAGTATTTT. This yields the protein CSARSLAGADTQYF.